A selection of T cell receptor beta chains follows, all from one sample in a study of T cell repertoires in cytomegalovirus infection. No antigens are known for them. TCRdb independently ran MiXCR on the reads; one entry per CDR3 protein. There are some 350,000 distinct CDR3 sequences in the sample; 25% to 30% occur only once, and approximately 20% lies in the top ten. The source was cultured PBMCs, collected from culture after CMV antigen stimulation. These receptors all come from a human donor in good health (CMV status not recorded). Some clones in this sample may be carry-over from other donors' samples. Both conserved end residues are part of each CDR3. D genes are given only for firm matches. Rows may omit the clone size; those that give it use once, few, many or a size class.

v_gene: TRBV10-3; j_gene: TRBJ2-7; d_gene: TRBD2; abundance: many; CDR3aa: CAISESSSGSYEQYF; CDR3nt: TGTGCCATCAGTGAGTCCTCTAGCGGGTCATACGAGCAGTACTTC
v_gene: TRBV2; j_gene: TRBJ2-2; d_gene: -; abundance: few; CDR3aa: CASTQGAARNTGELFF; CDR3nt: TGTGCCAGCACTCAAGGGGCAGCGCGGAACACCGGGGAGCTGTTTTTT
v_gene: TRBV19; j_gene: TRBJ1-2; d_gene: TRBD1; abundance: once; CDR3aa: CASRRQGAQGYGYTF; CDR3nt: TGTGCCAGTCGCAGACAGGGGGCGCAAGGCTATGGCTACACCTTC
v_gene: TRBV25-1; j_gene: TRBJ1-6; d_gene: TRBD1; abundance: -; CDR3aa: CASSDDRGIGPLHF; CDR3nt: TGTGCCAGCAGTGATGACAGGGGCATAGGTCCCCTCCACTTT
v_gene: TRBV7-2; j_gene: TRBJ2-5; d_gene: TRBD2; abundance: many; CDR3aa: CASSFPGTRGETQYF; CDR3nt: TGTGCCAGCAGCTTTCCCGGGACTAGGGGCGAGACCCAGTACTTC
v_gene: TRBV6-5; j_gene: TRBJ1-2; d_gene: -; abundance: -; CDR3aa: CASTRAAAYGYTF; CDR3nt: TGTGCCAGCACCAGAGCGGCAGCCTATGGCTACACCTTC
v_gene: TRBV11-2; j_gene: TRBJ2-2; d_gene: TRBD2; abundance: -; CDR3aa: CASRPRLAGTGELFF; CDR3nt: TGTGCCAGCAGACCACGACTAGCGGGGACCGGGGAGCTGTTTTTT
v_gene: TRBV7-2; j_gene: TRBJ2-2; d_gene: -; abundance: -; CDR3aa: CASSLMGRLVTGELFF; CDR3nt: TGTGCCAGCAGCTTAATGGGGAGACTAGTGACCGGGGAGCTGTTTTTT
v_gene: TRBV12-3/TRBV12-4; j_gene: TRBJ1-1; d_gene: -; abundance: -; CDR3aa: CASSSFFKGGMNTEAFF; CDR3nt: TGTGCCAGCAGTTCCTTCTTTAAGGGGGGCATGAACACTGAAGCTTTCTTT
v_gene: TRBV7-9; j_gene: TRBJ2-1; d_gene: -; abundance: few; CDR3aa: CASSFVRDNEQFF; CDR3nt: TGTGCCAGCAGCTTTGTCCGAGACAATGAGCAGTTCTTC
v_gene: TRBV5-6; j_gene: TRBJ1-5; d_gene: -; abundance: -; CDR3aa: CASTRGQGGQPQHF; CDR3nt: TGTGCCAGCACCCGAGGGCAGGGAGGTCAGCCCCAGCATTTT
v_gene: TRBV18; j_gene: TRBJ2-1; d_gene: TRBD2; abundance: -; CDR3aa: CASSPSTSGIEGQFF; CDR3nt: TGTGCCAGCTCACCCTCGACTAGCGGGATTGAAGGGCAGTTCTTC
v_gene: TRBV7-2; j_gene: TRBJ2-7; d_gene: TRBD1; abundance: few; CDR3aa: CASSPTGGSGYEQYF; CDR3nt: TGTGCCAGCAGCCCTACAGGGGGTTCCGGGTACGAGCAGTACTTC
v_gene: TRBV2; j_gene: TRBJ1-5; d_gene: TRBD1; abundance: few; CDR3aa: CASRQGDQPQHF; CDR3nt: TGTGCCAGCAGGCAGGGGGATCAGCCCCAGCATTTT
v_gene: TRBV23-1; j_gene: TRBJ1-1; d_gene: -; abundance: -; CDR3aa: CASSQSRPPPKAFF; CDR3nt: TGCGCCAGCAGTCAATCTAGGCCCCCCCCTAAAGCTTTCTTT
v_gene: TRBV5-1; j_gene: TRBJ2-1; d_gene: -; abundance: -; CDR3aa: CASSLRKGSYNEQFF; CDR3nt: TGCGCCAGCAGCTTGAGGAAGGGAAGCTACAATGAGCAGTTCTTC
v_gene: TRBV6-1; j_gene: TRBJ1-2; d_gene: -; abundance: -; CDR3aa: CASRRRQTLTDYGYTF; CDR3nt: TGTGCCAGCAGGAGGAGGCAGACCTTAACAGACTATGGCTACACCTTC
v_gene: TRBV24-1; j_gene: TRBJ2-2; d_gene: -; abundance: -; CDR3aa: CATSDFRKLPGELFF; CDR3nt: TGTGCCACCAGTGATTTCCGGAAATTGCCCGGGGAGCTGTTTTTT
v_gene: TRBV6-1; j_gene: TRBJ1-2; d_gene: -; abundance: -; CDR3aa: CASSKTRGANYGYTF; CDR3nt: TGTGCCAGCAGTAAGACCAGGGGTGCTAACTATGGCTACACCTTC
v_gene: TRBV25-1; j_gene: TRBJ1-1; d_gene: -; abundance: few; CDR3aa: CASRDTMNTEAFF; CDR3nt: TGTGCCAGCAGGGACACAATGAACACTGAAGCTTTCTTT
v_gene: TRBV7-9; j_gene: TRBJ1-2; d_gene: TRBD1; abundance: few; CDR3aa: CATPRGGQVTAHYGYTF; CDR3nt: TGTGCCACACCGAGGGGGGGACAGGTAACGGCCCACTATGGCTACACCTTC
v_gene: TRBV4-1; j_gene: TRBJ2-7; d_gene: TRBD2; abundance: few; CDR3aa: CASSQASGSSKYEQYF; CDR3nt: TGCGCCAGCAGCCAGGCTAGCGGGAGTTCCAAGTACGAGCAGTACTTC
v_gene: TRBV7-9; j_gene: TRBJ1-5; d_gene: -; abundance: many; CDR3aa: CASGGSGNQPQHF; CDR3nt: TGTGCCAGCGGGGGCTCAGGCAATCAGCCCCAGCATTTT
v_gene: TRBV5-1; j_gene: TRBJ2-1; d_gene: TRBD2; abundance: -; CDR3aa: CASSHTSVREQFF; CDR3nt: TGCGCCAGCAGCCACACTAGCGTTCGTGAGCAGTTCTTC
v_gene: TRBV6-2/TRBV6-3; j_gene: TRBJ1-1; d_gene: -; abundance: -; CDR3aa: CASRRNTNTEAFF; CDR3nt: TGTGCCAGCAGAAGAAATACAAACACTGAAGCTTTCTTT
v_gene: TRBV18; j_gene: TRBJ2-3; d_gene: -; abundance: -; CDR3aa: CASSPPVRSLTDTQYF; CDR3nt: TGTGCCAGCTCACCACCGGTGAGGAGTCTCACAGATACGCAGTATTTT
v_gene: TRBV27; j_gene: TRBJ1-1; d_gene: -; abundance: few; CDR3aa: CASRPSGAGLEAFF; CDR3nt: TGTGCCAGCAGACCCTCGGGGGCGGGCCTTGAAGCTTTCTTT
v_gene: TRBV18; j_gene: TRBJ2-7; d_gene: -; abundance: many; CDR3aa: CASSPRVWRQGREQYF; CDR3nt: TGTGCCAGCTCACCAAGGGTGTGGCGGCAGGGGCGCGAGCAGTACTTC
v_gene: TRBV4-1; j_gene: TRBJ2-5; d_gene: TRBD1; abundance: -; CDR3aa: CASSHTPGQSAEETQYF; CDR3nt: TGCGCCAGCAGCCATACACCGGGACAGAGTGCCGAAGAGACCCAGTACTTC
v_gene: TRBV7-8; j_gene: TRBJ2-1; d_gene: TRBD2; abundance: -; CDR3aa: CASSLATSGREQFF; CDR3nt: TGTGCCAGCAGCTTAGCCACTAGCGGGAGGGAGCAGTTCTTC
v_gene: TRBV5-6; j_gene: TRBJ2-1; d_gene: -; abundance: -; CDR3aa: CASSSKWESYEQFF; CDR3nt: TGTGCCAGCAGCTCGAAGTGGGAGTCCTATGAGCAGTTCTTC
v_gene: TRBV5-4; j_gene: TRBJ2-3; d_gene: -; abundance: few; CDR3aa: CASSEPGGLRSDTQYF; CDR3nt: TGTGCCAGCAGCGAACCGGGGGGCCTCCGATCAGATACGCAGTATTTT
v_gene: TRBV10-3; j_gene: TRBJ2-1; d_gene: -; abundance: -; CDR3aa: CAISPGSPGARDEQFF; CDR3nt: TGTGCCATCAGTCCCGGTTCGCCGGGGGCACGGGATGAGCAGTTCTTC
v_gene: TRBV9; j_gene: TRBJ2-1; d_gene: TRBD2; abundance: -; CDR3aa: CASSVADAQGLAIYNEQFF; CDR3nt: TGTGCCAGCAGCGTAGCCGACGCCCAGGGACTAGCGATCTACAATGAGCAGTTCTTC
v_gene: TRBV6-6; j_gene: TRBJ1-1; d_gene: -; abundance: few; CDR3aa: CASTLTGRSEAFF; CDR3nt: TGTGCCAGCACCTTAACGGGGCGGTCTGAAGCTTTCTTT
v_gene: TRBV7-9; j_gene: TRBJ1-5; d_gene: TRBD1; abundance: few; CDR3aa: CASSRGQGQGGDQPQHF; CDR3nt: TGTGCCAGCAGCCGGGGACAGGGTCAGGGGGGGGATCAGCCCCAGCATTTT
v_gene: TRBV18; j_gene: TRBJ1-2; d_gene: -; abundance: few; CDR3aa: CASSPVHGDGYTF; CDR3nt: TGTGCCAGCTCCCCGGTCCACGGGGATGGCTACACCTTC
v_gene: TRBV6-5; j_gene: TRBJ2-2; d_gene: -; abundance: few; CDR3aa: CASSYSLSPNLREKYTGELFF; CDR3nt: TGTGCCAGCAGTTACTCTCTCTCCCCTAACCTCAGGGAAAAATACACCGGGGAGCTGTTTTTT
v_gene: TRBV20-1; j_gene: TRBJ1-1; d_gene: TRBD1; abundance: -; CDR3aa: CSATQGGTEAFF; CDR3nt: TGCAGTGCTACACAGGGGGGCACTGAAGCTTTCTTT
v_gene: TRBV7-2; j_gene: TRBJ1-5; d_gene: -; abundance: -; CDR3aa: CASSLSRPSGNQPQHF; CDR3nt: TGTGCCAGCAGCTTATCCCGCCCCAGTGGCAATCAGCCCCAGCATTTT
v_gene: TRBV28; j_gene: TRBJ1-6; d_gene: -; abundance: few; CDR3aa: CASSFPTGTDNSPLHF; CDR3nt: TGTGCCAGCAGTTTCCCGACCGGGACTGACAATTCACCCCTCCACTTT
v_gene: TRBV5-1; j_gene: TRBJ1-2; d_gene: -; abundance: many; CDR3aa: CASAARDGLYGYTF; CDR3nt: TGCGCCAGCGCCGCGAGGGACGGCCTCTATGGCTACACCTTC
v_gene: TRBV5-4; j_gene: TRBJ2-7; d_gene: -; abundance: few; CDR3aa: CASSLEGGSPYEQYF; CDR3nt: TGTGCCAGCAGCTTGGAAGGGGGTTCCCCCTACGAGCAGTACTTC
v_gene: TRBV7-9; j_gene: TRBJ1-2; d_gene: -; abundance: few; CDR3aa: CASSSDRSTGYTF; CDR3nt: TGTGCCAGCAGCTCGGACCGATCAACGGGCTACACCTTC
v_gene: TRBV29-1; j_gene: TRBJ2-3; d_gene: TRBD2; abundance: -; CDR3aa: CSGRGGRSTDTQYF; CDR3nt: TGCAGCGGACGGGGCGGGAGGAGCACAGATACGCAGTATTTT
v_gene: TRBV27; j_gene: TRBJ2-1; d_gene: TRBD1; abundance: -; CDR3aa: CASSWTGGVNEQFF; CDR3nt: TGTGCCAGCAGTTGGACAGGGGGCGTCAATGAGCAGTTCTTC
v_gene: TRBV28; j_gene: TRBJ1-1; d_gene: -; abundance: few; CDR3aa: CASRGEHGEAFF; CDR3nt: TGTGCCAGCAGGGGGGAACACGGAGAAGCTTTCTTT
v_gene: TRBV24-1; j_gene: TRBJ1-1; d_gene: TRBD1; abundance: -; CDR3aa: CATSRGTEAFF; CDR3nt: TGTGCCACCAGCAGGGGGACTGAAGCTTTCTTT